The 21 T cell receptor beta chains below come from one sample, sequenced in a study of tumor-infiltrating lymphocytes in primary liver carcinoma. A primer in the constant region served to generate TCR beta cDNA from roughly 550 ng of total RNA. For TCR beta, libraries were produced by three nested multiplex PCR rounds using slightly modified ARM-PCR. Rounds one and two of PCR, each of roughly 10 cycles, were primed with TRBV1-TRBV30 forward primers and a C-beta reverse primer. From the multiplex PCR reads, TCRdb called clonotypes with MiXCR, one entry per CDR3 protein. Of around 190,000 distinct CDR3 sequences in the sample, around four fifths are singletons; the top ten hold around 18%. Co-extracted RNA and DNA came from roughly 20-30 mg of unsorted bulk tissue. The sequenced material came from tumor tissue from primary liver carcinoma. Source of these receptors: a man aged 40-49 years with primary liver carcinoma and hepatitis B virus infection.

Comment on this clonotype: Given the absence of the conserved phenylalanine or tryptophan at the CDR3 end, a read error is likely. The chain employs TRBV6-5 and TRBJ1-1; 10 bases agree with TRBD1. The CDR3 runs to 13 residues. CDR1 is MNHEY, CDR2 SVGAGI, per germline. CDR3 sequence reads: CANSRTGGTEAFL. Written as DNA, the CDR3 is TGTGCCAACAGTAGGACAGGGGGAACAGAAGCTTTCTTA.

On this clonotype itself: A junction boundary mismatches the germline segment, possibly from a read error. The J gene is TRBJ1-1, the V gene TRBV5-5; no firm D call. The CDR3 covers 11 residues. Germline loops: CDR1 SGHKS, CDR2 YYEKEE (reference sequence). In DNA form, the CDR3 reads TGTGTCAGCAGATTGACGGCTGAATCTTTCTTT. Encoded protein: CVSRLTAESFF.

The chain employs TRBV4-2 and TRBJ2-2; 7 bases align to TRBD2. Germline V gives CDR1 LGHNA, CDR2 YNFKEQ. With 0 bases clipped from V and 5 bases from J, the junction kept 12 bases outside the gene matches. The CDR3 totals 18 residues. The DNA of the CDR3 is TGTGCCAGCAGCCAAGATCTGACTAGCTGGAGGGGTACCGGGGAGCTGTTTTTT. It translates to CASSQDLTSWRGTGELFF.

Details on this clonotype: This may be a read error: a much more frequent sequence differs by one nucleotide. V usage is TRBV28 and J usage is TRBJ2-4, with D uncertain. Germline V gene sequence: CDR1 MDHEN, CDR2 SYDVKM. The CDR3 spans 13 residues. The CDR3 loop is CASRRNLENIHYF. The CDR3 bases are TGTGCCAGCAGACGCAATCTGGAAAACATTCATTACTTC.

Regarding this clonotype: A read error is possible here, since a much larger clone lies one base away. The genes are TRBV5-1 and TRBJ2-1; D is undetermined. The CDR3 has 14 amino acids. Germline V gene lookup returns CDR1 SGHRS and CDR2 YFSETQ. The ends were cut back, 1 base at V and 3 bases at J, with 8 bases in the middle. CDR3 loop: CASSLSAHYNEQFF. CDR3 DNA sequence: TGCGCCAGCAGCTTGTCAGCCCACTACAATGAGCAGTTCTTC.

With regard to this clonotype: The junction does not match germline at one end; this may be a read error. The rearrangement links TRBV4-2 to TRBJ2-7; TRBD2 matches at 7 bases. Per the germline V gene, CDR1 is LGHNA and CDR2 is YNFKEQ. This CDR3 is built from 17 residues. The CDR3 DNA sequence: TGTGCCAGCAGCCAAGCGGGGGGTCAGTTTAACTCCTACGAGAAGTACTTC. Amino acids: CASSQAGGQFNSYEKYF.

For this clonotype: A read error may account for a junction end that differs from germline. The chain combines TRBV5-1 with TRBJ2-1, with 9 bases matching TRBD2. CDR1 SGHRS and CDR2 YFSETQ come from the germline V gene. This CDR3 region has 14 residues. CDR3 sequence reads: CASTLAGDYNERFF. In DNA form, the CDR3 reads TGCGCCAGCACGTTAGCGGGAGATTACAATGAGCGGTTCTTC. Complete variable domain (other parts from reference TRBV5-1 and TRBJ2-1): KAGVTQTPRYLIKTRGQQVTLSCSPISGHRSVSWYQQTPGQGLQFLFEYFSETQRNKGNFPGRFSGRQFSNSRSEMNVSTLELGDSALYLCASTLAGDYNERFFGPGTRLTVL.

Comment on this clonotype: At one boundary the junction diverges from the germline segment, which might be a read error. The chain is built from TRBV6-9 and TRBJ2-2; D is tentatively TRBD1 or TRBD2 (6 bases each). This CDR3 contains 12 residues. Per germline, CDR1 MNHGY and CDR2 SVAAGI. The chain's CDR3 is CTSSLRGRGAVF. The CDR3 nucleotides read TGTACCAGCAGTCTCCGGGGGCGGGGAGCTGTTTTT.

The chain is built from TRBV5-6 and TRBJ2-1, with D possibly matching TRBD2 (7 bases). V gave up 9 bases and J gave up 4 bases, with 23 bases separating them. CDR3 length: 16 amino acids. Germline CDR1 SGHDT, CDR2 YYEEEE. CDR3 residues: CANIFKGEGRYNEQFF. The CDR3 DNA sequence: TGTGCCAACATCTTTAAGGGGGAGGGCCGGTACAATGAGCAGTTCTTC.

In the case of this clonotype: This may come from a read error, since a much larger clone is one base off. This CDR3 reads CVSQAYNEQFF. The CDR3 nucleotides are TGTGTCAGTCAGGCATACAATGAGCAGTTCTTC. This sequence joins TRBV19 and TRBJ2-1; D is ambiguous. CDR1 and CDR2 (germline): LNHDA, SQIVND (reference sequence). The CDR3 runs to 11 residues.

The rearrangement uses TRBV6-5 and TRBJ1-1, with 9 bases lining up with TRBD1. This CDR3 has 16 amino acids. The germline V gene has CDR1 MNHEY and CDR2 SVGAGI. The CDR3, as DNA: TGTGTCACCAGCATATTTATGACAGGGGGGAACACTGAAGCTTTCTTT. Translated, it gives CVTSIFMTGGNTEAFF.

In regard to this clonotype: The CDR3 does not end in the conserved phenylalanine or tryptophan, so this is likely a read error. The V and J genes are TRBV7-9 and TRBJ2-3; 8 bases are shared with TRBD1. The CDR3 has 15 amino acids. Germline values: CDR1 SEHNR, CDR2 FQNEAQ (reference sequence). V shed 10 bases and J 4 bases; nucleotides not matched to a gene: 13. Written as DNA, the CDR3 is TGTGCCAACAGTTCGGACAGGGACGGGGCAGATACGCAGTATTCT. Amino acid sequence: CANSSDRDGADTQYS.

Turning to this clonotype: Mismatch with germline at one junction end may stem from a read error. The chain is built from TRBV4-2 and TRBJ2-7; D not resolved. Per the germline V gene, CDR1 is LGHNA and CDR2 is YNFKEQ. This CDR3 comprises 12 residues. The CDR3 region is CVSSLEAHEQYF. The CDR3 nucleotides are TGTGTCAGCAGCCTAGAGGCCCACGAGCAGTATTTC.

As for this clonotype: A much larger clone is a single base away; this may be a read error. Since no conserved phenylalanine or tryptophan closes the CDR3, a read error is the likely cause. The CDR3 region has the DNA TGTGCCAGCAGTGGCGGGGACACAGATACGCAGTATCTT. Protein product: CASSGGDTDTQYL. This rearrangement joins TRBV6-4 to TRBJ2-3; TRBD2 is a possible D gene (6 bases). Germline V gene data show CDR1 as MRHNA and CDR2 as SNTAGT. This CDR3 spans 13 amino acids. The ends were cut back, 4 bases at V and 2 bases at J, with 7 bases in the middle.

Remarks on this clonotype: The junction shows a germline mismatch at one end, possibly a read error. CDR3 in amino acids: CASSFSLGLKETQYF. DNA of the CDR3: TGTGCCAGCAGTTTTTCTCTGGGGCTAAAAGAGACCCAGTATTTC. This chain joins TRBV12-3 or TRBV12-4 and TRBJ2-5; TRBD1 is a possible D gene (5 bases). This CDR3 is built from 15 residues.

The chain joins TRBV6-2 or TRBV6-3 to TRBJ2-7; 7 nucleotides align to TRBD1. Trimming took 0 bases from V and 5 from J; bases not matched to a gene: 10. The germline gives CDR1 MNHEY, CDR2 SVGEGT. CDR3 length: 16 amino acids. The chain's CDR3 is CASSYSTQGSRHEQYF. The CDR3 region has the DNA TGTGCCAGCAGTTACTCGACACAGGGGAGTCGCCACGAGCAGTACTTC.

In regard to this clonotype: The germline gene is not matched at one end of the junction; a read error may be the cause. The V and J genes are TRBV11-2 and TRBJ2-2; maybe TRBD1 (5 bases). The germline V gene encodes CDR1 SGHAT and CDR2 FQNNGV. The CDR3 totals 14 residues. The CDR3 DNA reads as TGTGCCAACAGCACAGGCTCGGACACCGAGAAGCTGTTTTTT. Translation gives CANSTGSDTEKLFF.

This chain links TRBV11-2 with TRBJ2-1, with TRBD2 identical over 7 bases. V dropped 6 bases and J dropped 8; count of bases not matched to a gene: 19. The CDR3 has 17 amino acids. Looked up from germline, CDR1 is SGHAT and CDR2 is FQNNGV. As DNA, the CDR3 is TGTGCCAGCAGTCCACGACCACTAGCGAGAGATAGTGATGAGCAGTTCTTC. Protein product: CASSPRPLARDSDEQFF.

Concerning this clonotype itself: As the CDR3 is not closed by the conserved phenylalanine or tryptophan, this likely results from a read error. It is unclear where the CDR3 begins or ends on the DNA, so no DNA is shown, and the CDR3 is as TCRdb lists it. The V call is TRBV7-9, the J call TRBJ2-3; the table's D call, TRBD1, was not checked against the DNA. Per germline, CDR1 SEHNR and CDR2 FQNEAQ (reference sequence). The CDR3 comprises 15 residues, both ends counted. This CDR3 reads CASSWEGAPTDTQYS.

With regard to this clonotype: No conserved phenylalanine or tryptophan ends this CDR3, so it is likely a read error. The V and J genes are TRBV5-5 and TRBJ2-7; no reliable D call. CDR1 and CDR2 (germline): SGHKS, YYEKEE (reference sequence). V was shortened by 3 bases and J by 2 bases, with 15 bases between the two germline ends. The CDR3 has 15 residues. CDR3 nucleotide sequence: TGTGCCAGCAGCTACGATATACGGCCACCCTACGAGCAGTACTTA. It specifies CASSYDIRPPYEQYL.

This clonotype was seen just once. The junction and the germline gene differ at one end; a read error may be behind it. The J gene is TRBJ2-7, the V gene TRBV14, with D maybe TRBD2 (5 bases). Germline V lookup: CDR1 SGHDN, CDR2 FVKESK. The length of the CDR3 is 13 residues. The CDR3 bases are TGTGCCAGTGGCCAAGGGCGGGTCTACGAGCAATACTTC. Protein product: CASGQGRVYEQYF.